This record concerns one TCR beta chain sequence. Repertoires were generated with immunoSEQ multiplex PCR, while TCRdb's copy carries only in-frame clones and drops some. Of 45,000 or so clones listed, under 95% are singletons. The record originates from a study of T cell changes during pregnancy in multiple sclerosis. CDR3 length equals 15 residues. The V end lost 0 bases, the J end lost 5 bases, and 14 bases lay between the germline ends. The germline gives CDR1 SGDLS, CDR2 YYNGEE. This sequence originates from a female donor with multiple sclerosis, enrolled in a pregnancy study. This sample comprised CD8+ T cells from peripheral blood mononuclear cells, obtained in the second trimester of pregnancy. The chain combines TRBV9 with TRBJ2-5; tentative D call: TRBD2 (6 bases). The CDR3 region is CASSVDGGSGETQYF. Here the CDR3 DNA reads TGTGCCAGCAGCGTAGATGGGGGGTCGGGGGAGACCCAGTACTTC. The variable domain in full, completed from reference TRBV9 and TRBJ2-5, reads DSGVTQTPKHLITATGQRVTLRCSPRSGDLSVYWYQQSLDQGLQFLIQYYNGEERAKGNILERFSAQQFPDLHSELNLSSLELGDSALYFCASSVDGGSGETQYFGPGTRLLVL.